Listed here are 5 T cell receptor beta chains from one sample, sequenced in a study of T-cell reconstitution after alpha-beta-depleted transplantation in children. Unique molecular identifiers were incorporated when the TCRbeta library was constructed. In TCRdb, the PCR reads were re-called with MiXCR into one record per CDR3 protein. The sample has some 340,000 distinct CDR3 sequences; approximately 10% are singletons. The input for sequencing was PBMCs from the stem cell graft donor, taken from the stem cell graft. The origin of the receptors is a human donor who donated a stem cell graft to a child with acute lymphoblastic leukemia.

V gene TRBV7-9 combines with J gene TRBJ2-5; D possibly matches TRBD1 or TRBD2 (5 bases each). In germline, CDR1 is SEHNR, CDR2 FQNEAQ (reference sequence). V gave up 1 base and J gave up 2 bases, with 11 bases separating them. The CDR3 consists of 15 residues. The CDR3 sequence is CASSLGLWGQETQYF. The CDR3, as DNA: TGTGCCAGCAGCTTAGGTCTATGGGGGCAAGAGACCCAGTACTTC.

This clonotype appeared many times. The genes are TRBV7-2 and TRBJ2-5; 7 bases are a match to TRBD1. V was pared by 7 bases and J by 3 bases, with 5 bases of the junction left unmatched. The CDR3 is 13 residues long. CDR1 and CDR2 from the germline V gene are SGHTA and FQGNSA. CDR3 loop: CASKGAVEETQYF. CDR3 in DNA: TGTGCCAGCAAGGGGGCAGTCGAAGAGACCCAGTACTTC.

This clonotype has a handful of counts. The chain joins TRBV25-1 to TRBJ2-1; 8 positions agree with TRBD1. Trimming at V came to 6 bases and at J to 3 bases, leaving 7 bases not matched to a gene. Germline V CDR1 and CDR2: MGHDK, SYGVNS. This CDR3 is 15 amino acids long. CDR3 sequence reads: CASSRGLGHYNEQFF. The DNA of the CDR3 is TGTGCCAGCAGCAGGGGGCTTGGTCACTACAATGAGCAGTTCTTC.

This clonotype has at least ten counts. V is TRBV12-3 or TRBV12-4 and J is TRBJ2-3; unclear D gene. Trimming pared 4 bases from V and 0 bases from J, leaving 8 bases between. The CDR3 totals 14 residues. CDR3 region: CASSSTTSTDTQYF. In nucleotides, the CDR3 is TGTGCCAGCAGTTCAACGACTAGCACAGATACGCAGTATTTT.

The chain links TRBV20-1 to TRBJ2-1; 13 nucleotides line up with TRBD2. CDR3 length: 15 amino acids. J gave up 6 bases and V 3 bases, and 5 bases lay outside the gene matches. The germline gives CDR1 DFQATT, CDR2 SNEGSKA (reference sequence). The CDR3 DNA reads TGCAGTGCTAGGGACGGGACTAGCGGGATCAATGAGCAGTTCTTC. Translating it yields CSARDGTSGINEQFF.